This TCR beta chain was captured by sequencing in a study of blood T cells in healthy people across ages. This CDR3 region has 13 residues. Germline assignment: CDR1 SQVTM and CDR2 ANQGSEA. Trimming removed 3 bases at V and 4 bases at J, with 12 bases between. PCR was performed a second time for about 7 to 11 cycles using a sample-barcoded 5' primer and a J-beta primer mix. TCRdb recomputed calls from the 5' RACE reads with MiXCR, one row per CDR3 protein. The table lists approximately 2,000,000 distinct CDR3 sequences, approximately 40% of them singletons. This clonotype was seen more than once but under ten times.

The sequenced sample was blood. This chain uses TRBV29-1 with TRBJ1-2; D may be TRBD1 (5 bases). This TCR derives from a human donor in good health. The CDR3 loop is CSVEGDTSYGYTF. Written as DNA, the CDR3 is TGCAGCGTTGAGGGGGATACAAGCTATGGCTACACCTTC.